This T cell receptor (beta chain) was recorded in a study of blood T cell repertoires in COVID-19. Study as a whole: Samples taken during acute and convalescent COVID-19 were collected in the United States, Italy and Spain. Sources were T cells, B-cell-depleted T cells, or PBMCs; the material itself was cDNA or gDNA.

Germline CDR1 and CDR2: SGHTA and FQGNSA. The CDR3 is made up of 13 amino acids. V shed 5 bases and J shed 5 bases, with 10 bases lying between them. Original handling: Scientists estimated how many nucleated cells there were by amplifying reference gene primers. This table comes from immunoSEQ multiplex PCR, and its TCRdb copy is limited to in-frame clones, with some not included. The V and J calls and clone size are taken from that table; D and trimming were inferred from the DNA. Here the sample spans roughly 280,000 clones, about nine tenths being singletons. Followed over time, Seattle patients had been enrolled while infection was active.

This rearrangement joins TRBV7-2 to TRBJ2-1; tentatively, D is TRBD2 (5 bases). The sample taken for sequencing was peripheral blood. The clonotype was recovered from a woman between 25 and 40 years old with COVID-19, enrolled during active disease. The CDR3 DNA follows: TGTGCCAGCAGCCAGGAGAGGGACAATGAGCAGTTCTTC. This codes for CASSQERDNEQFF.